The 11 T cell receptor beta chains presented below share a single source sample, sequenced in a study of blood T cell repertoires in COVID-19 (TCRdb year 2020). Library generation was performed with the immunoSEQ multiplex PCR assay. This immuneACCESS table, as held by TCRdb, lists in-frame sequences with V and J called but not all clones. Of the missing ones, under half trace to an unresolved V gene in checked studies; the others have no known cause. This sample has 250,000 to 300,000 clones in its table, and around 90% of those were observed once. Around 1% of the sample belongs to the ten largest clones. The sequenced sample consisted of PBMCs or T cells enriched from blood (not recorded which). Every receptor here comes from a woman aged 25 to 39 who had recovered from COVID-19.

This clone has only a few counts. The J gene is TRBJ2-3, the V gene TRBV7-8, with 10 bases fitting TRBD2. CDR3 length: 15 amino acids. The J segment lost 2 bases and the V segment lost 5 bases, leaving 4 bases of the junction unmatched. Germline V lookup: CDR1 SGHVS, CDR2 FQNEAQ. CDR3 nucleotides: TGTGCCAGCAGCCGGACTAGCGGCTACACAGATACGCAGTATTTT. Translated: CASSRTSGYTDTQYF.

The V call is TRBV30, the J call TRBJ1-2, with 7 bases identical to TRBD1. The CDR3 has 14 amino acids. The germline V gene has CDR1 GTSNPN and CDR2 SVGIG (reference sequence). V was pared by 0 bases and J by 4 bases, with 5 bases of the junction left unmatched. In DNA form, the CDR3 reads TGTGCCTGGAGTGTAATAGGGGGCAGCTATGGCTACACCTTC. Amino acids: CAWSVIGGSYGYTF.

A few counts support this clone. The chain combines TRBV3-1 (or the pseudogene TRBV3-2) with TRBJ1-1; 8 nucleotides agree with TRBD1. Trimming at V came to 0 bases and at J to 2 bases, leaving 5 bases not matched to a gene. Germline V gene data show CDR1 as LGHDT and CDR2 as YNNKEL (reference sequence). This CDR3 contains 16 residues. DNA for the CDR3: TGTGCCAGCAGCCAAGATTACAGGGGGTCCAACACTGAAGCTTTCTTT. Encoded protein: CASSQDYRGSNTEAFF.

The rearrangement uses TRBV19 and TRBJ2-7; 7 positions match TRBD2. The V and J ends lost 7 bases and 4 bases, in that order; junction bases with no gene match: 10. The CDR3 is 14 amino acids. The germline V gene encodes CDR1 LNHDA and CDR2 SQIVND (reference sequence). The CDR3 loop reads CASTSGADPYEQYF. In DNA, the CDR3 is TGTGCCAGTACAAGCGGGGCTGACCCTTACGAGCAGTACTTC.

The V call is TRBV11-3, the J call TRBJ2-5, with D possibly being TRBD1 (5 bases). This CDR3 is 15 amino acids long. Trimming removed 0 bases at V and 5 bases at J, with 13 bases between. The germline CDR1 and CDR2 sequences are SGHNT and YENEEA. The CDR3 region has the DNA TGTGCCAGCAGCTTAGAGGCAGTAAAGGGGGAGACCCAGTACTTC. Its protein product is CASSLEAVKGETQYF.

The chain links TRBV29-1 to TRBJ1-2; TRBD1 matches at 7 bases. Trimming took 3 bases from V and 3 from J; bases not matched to a gene: 10. This CDR3 is 15 amino acids long. Germline V gene lookup returns CDR1 SQVTM and CDR2 ANQGSEA. CDR3: CSVDRTDREDYGYTF. The DNA for the CDR3 is TGCAGCGTTGACCGCACCGACAGGGAAGACTATGGCTACACCTTC. The entire variable domain, with the rest obtained from reference TRBV29-1 and TRBJ1-2, is as follows: SAVISQKPSRDICQRGTSLTIQCQVDSQVTMMFWYRQQPGQSLTLIATANQGSEATYESGFVIDKFPISRPNLTFSTLTVSNMSPEDSSIYLCSVDRTDREDYGYTFGSGTRLTVV.

The chain recombines TRBV10-3 with TRBJ1-3; D is unclear. The CDR3 length is 13 residues. Germline CDR1 ENHRY, CDR2 SYGVKD. Trimming pared 5 bases from V and 0 bases from J, leaving 5 bases between. Here the CDR3 DNA reads TGTGCCATCAGTCAGAACTCTGGAAACACCATATATTTT. Translation gives CAISQNSGNTIYF.

This chain uses TRBV6-5 with TRBJ2-3; 8 bases fit TRBD2. The CDR3 totals 16 residues. Germline V gene sequence: CDR1 MNHEY, CDR2 SVGAGI. Losses at the gene ends were 4 bases for V and 8 bases for J; bases not matched to a gene: 14. The chain's CDR3 is CASSSEFPGREGTQYF. CDR3 in DNA: TGTGCCAGCAGTTCGGAATTTCCGGGACGGGAGGGTACGCAGTATTTT.

The chain joins TRBV27 to TRBJ1-5, with D possibly being TRBD1 (5 bases). With 3 bases removed from V and 5 bases from J, the gap between germline ends came to 11 bases. The CDR3 extends over 14 amino acids. Germline V gene lookup returns CDR1 MNHEY and CDR2 SMNVEV (reference sequence). The CDR3 DNA follows: TGTGCCAGCAGTTTCCTTCAGGGCGATCAGCCCCAGCATTTT. This codes for CASSFLQGDQPQHF.

The gene calls are TRBV7-3 and TRBJ2-1; 12 nucleotides agree with TRBD2. CDR1 SGHTA and CDR2 FQGTGA come from the germline V gene. This CDR3 region has 21 residues. The V segment lost 5 bases and the J segment 4 bases; nucleotides outside the gene matches: 21. In nucleotides, the CDR3 is TGTGCCAGCAGCCGTCCCCGGCGGACGTCCGGGACTAGCGGGCATTACAATGAGCAGTTCTTC. Amino acids: CASSRPRRTSGTSGHYNEQFF.

CDR3 bases: TGTGCCAGCAGTTTAAGGGAGTATTACGCGAACACCGGGGAGCTGTTTTTT. Its translation: CASSLREYYANTGELFF. J is TRBJ2-2 and V is TRBV28, with a tentative D call TRBD2 (5 bases). The germline CDR1 and CDR2 sequences are MDHEN and SYDVKM. The germline V and J ends were trimmed by 2 bases and 0 bases, with 13 bases remaining between them. The CDR3 loop spans 17 amino acids.